The entry below describes one T cell receptor (beta chain). Its antigen is unidentified. These data belong to a study of cytomegalovirus exposure and HLA in healthy donors. Study conclusions and caveats: Some TCR beta chains (about 180 of them) were listed as cytomegalovirus-associated.

In the PCR, 60 Vbeta and 13 Jbeta primers were used. Sequencing used immunoSEQ multiplex PCR; TCRdb keeps in-frame clones, though not all of them. Among under 200,000 clones listed, around 68% were seen once. V shed 5 bases, J shed 1 base, and the junction held 3 bases outside the gene matches. The CDR3 is made up of 14 amino acids. The germline V gene encodes CDR1 SGHTA and CDR2 FQGTGA. The sequencing sample was made of PBMCs. V is TRBV7-3 and J is TRBJ1-1, with 8 positions matching TRBD1. This TCR was sampled from a man in his fifties in good health and CMV-seronegative. Here the CDR3 DNA reads TGTGCCAGCAGCCTCGGACAGGGGAACACTGAAGCTTTCTTT. Translating gives CASSLGQGNTEAFF.